The rows below give T cell receptor beta chains drawn from one sample of a study of shared clonotypes between healthy human individuals. TCRdb keeps only in-frame clones here, not all; method: immunoSEQ multiplex PCR. The sample records hundreds of thousands of clones, about 95% being singletons. Sequenced input: naive CD8+ T cells sorted from blood. The receptor source for this set is a woman aged 25-40 years in good health. CDR3s leave out the opening cysteine and the closing phenylalanine or tryptophan. The order of the fields is J gene, CDR3 length, V gene, CDR3 protein.

j_call: TRBJ1-1
cdr3_length: 14
v_call: TRBV28
cdr3_aa: ASSFQPGEMNTEAF

j_call: TRBJ2-7
cdr3_length: 11
v_call: TRBV4-1
cdr3_aa: ASSRHGSYEQY

j_call: TRBJ2-7
cdr3_length: 12
v_call: TRBV27
cdr3_aa: ASRPGLAAYEQY

j_call: TRBJ1-1
cdr3_length: 11
v_call: TRBV4-1
cdr3_aa: ASSQAWATEAF

j_call: TRBJ2-7
cdr3_length: 13
v_call: TRBV5-4
cdr3_aa: ASSLEREGLYEQY

j_call: TRBJ1-1
cdr3_length: 12
v_call: TRBV19
cdr3_aa: ASSMPTVNTEAF

j_call: TRBJ2-1
cdr3_length: 11
v_call: TRBV19
cdr3_aa: ASSLAGVDEQF

j_call: TRBJ2-7
cdr3_length: 11
v_call: TRBV7-9
cdr3_aa: ASSLGGYYEQY

j_call: TRBJ2-2
cdr3_length: 13
v_call: TRBV7-9
cdr3_aa: ASSFVAGEPGELF

j_call: TRBJ2-7
cdr3_length: 12
v_call: TRBV28
cdr3_aa: ASSPVWLRYEQY

j_call: TRBJ2-1
cdr3_length: 12
v_call: TRBV15
cdr3_aa: ATSKEADYNEQF

j_call: TRBJ2-2
cdr3_length: 13
v_call: TRBV5-1
cdr3_aa: ASSFRQGAGGELF

j_call: TRBJ2-5
cdr3_length: 13
v_call: TRBV6-5
cdr3_aa: ASSYSLARGETQY

j_call: TRBJ2-2
cdr3_length: 14
v_call: TRBV4-2
cdr3_aa: ASSQLRASGNGELF

j_call: TRBJ1-1
cdr3_length: 11
v_call: TRBV4-1
cdr3_aa: ASSQLPGQGTF

j_call: TRBJ2-2
cdr3_length: 12
v_call: TRBV28
cdr3_aa: ASSIRPNTGELF

j_call: TRBJ2-3
cdr3_length: 12
v_call: TRBV28
cdr3_aa: ASSLGVKGDTQY

j_call: TRBJ1-5
cdr3_length: 11
v_call: TRBV9
cdr3_aa: ASSAGGNQPQH

j_call: TRBJ2-7
cdr3_length: 12
v_call: TRBV27
cdr3_aa: ASSRSGTAYEQY

j_call: TRBJ2-2
cdr3_length: 13
v_call: TRBV19
cdr3_aa: ASREFRVGAGELF

j_call: TRBJ2-7
cdr3_length: 13
v_call: TRBV2
cdr3_aa: ASSEAREGAYEQY

j_call: TRBJ2-3
cdr3_length: 13
v_call: TRBV4-2
cdr3_aa: ASSQGQTRTDTQY

j_call: TRBJ2-1
cdr3_length: 15
v_call: TRBV6-1
cdr3_aa: ASSEVPFREGSNEQF

j_call: TRBJ2-7
cdr3_length: 12
v_call: TRBV28
cdr3_aa: ASSLGGEGDEQY

j_call: TRBJ2-7
cdr3_length: 11
v_call: TRBV2
cdr3_aa: ASSELALYEQY

j_call: TRBJ1-3
cdr3_length: 12
v_call: TRBV4-2
cdr3_aa: ASSSTVSGNTIY

j_call: TRBJ2-7
cdr3_length: 11
v_call: TRBV27
cdr3_aa: ASSSGPSYEQY

j_call: TRBJ2-7
cdr3_length: 11
v_call: TRBV5-6
cdr3_aa: ASSLTGGSEQY